The 23 T cell receptor beta chains presented below share a single source sample, sequenced in a study of beta chain features in type 1 diabetes. Sequencing targeted expressed TCRB transcripts, as all isolated RNA had been reverse transcribed. This table comes from immunoSEQ multiplex PCR, and its TCRdb copy is limited to in-frame clones, with some not included. The data hold some 900,000 clones, with about 17% observed a single time. Sequenced sample: naive CD4+ T cells from blood. The receptors originated from a woman under 30 in good health.

The gene calls are TRBV9 and TRBJ2-1, with 14 bases that match TRBD2. J gave up 9 bases and V 3 bases, and 8 bases lay outside the gene matches. The CDR3 totals 16 residues. Germline CDR1 reads SGDLS; CDR2 reads YYNGEE. Written as DNA, the CDR3 is TGTGCCAGCAGCGCCCCCGGGACTAGCGGGAGTGGTGAGCAGTTCTTC. It yields the protein CASSAPGTSGSGEQFF.

This clone has only a few counts. The chain joins TRBV14 to TRBJ2-1, with 9 bases that match TRBD2. The CDR3 spans 15 residues. V shed 1 base and J 8 bases; nucleotides not matched to a gene: 6. Germline values: CDR1 SGHDN, CDR2 FVKESK. CDR3 nucleotides: TGTGCCAGCAGCCAAGTCGGGACTAGCTTTCATGAGCAGTTCTTC. This gives the protein CASSQVGTSFHEQFF. Full variable domain (missing parts from reference TRBV14 and TRBJ2-1): EAGVTQFPSHSVIEKGQTVTLRCDPISGHDNLYWYRRVMGKEIKFLLHFVKESKQDESGMPNNRFLAERTGGTYSTLKVQPAELEDSGVYFCASSQVGTSFHEQFFGPGTRLTVL.

This clone was observed a few times. The chain recombines TRBV28 with TRBJ2-1; no firm D call. The germline CDR1 and CDR2 sequences are MDHEN and SYDVKM. This CDR3 is 12 amino acids long. Trimming stripped 5 bases from V and 7 bases from J, with 9 bases between. This CDR3 reads CASSIRMNEQFF. DNA for the CDR3: TGTGCCAGCAGTATTCGGATGAATGAGCAGTTCTTC.

This clone came up a few times. The chain recombines TRBV5-1 with TRBJ2-4; D might be TRBD1 (6 bases). The CDR3 loop spans 14 amino acids. The germline CDR1 and CDR2 sequences are SGHRS and YFSETQ. V was trimmed by 0 bases and J by 3 bases, leaving 7 bases between them. The CDR3 DNA is TGCGCCAGCAGCTTGGGCAGGGGCAAAAACATTCAGTACTTC. This sequence encodes CASSLGRGKNIQYF.

This clone was seen a few times. The chain has TRBV5-4 and TRBJ1-2, with D possibly TRBD1 on 6 matching bases. CDR3 length: 14 amino acids. Germline CDR1 SGHNT, CDR2 YYREEE (reference sequence). The V end lost 0 bases, the J end lost 7 bases, and 13 bases lay between the germline ends. The CDR3 DNA reads as TGTGCCAGCAGCTTGGGAGGGGGAAAGTTTGGCTACACCTTC. Protein product: CASSLGGGKFGYTF.

This clone was counted between two and nine times. The chain is built from TRBV4-2 and TRBJ2-2, with D perhaps matching TRBD2 (5 bases). This CDR3 comprises 16 residues. CDR1 is LGHNA and CDR2 is YNFKEQ in the germline V gene. V was trimmed by 0 bases and J by 4 bases, leaving 12 bases between them. CDR3 region: CASSQERDWVTGELFF. The DNA of the CDR3 is TGTGCCAGCAGCCAAGAGAGGGATTGGGTCACCGGGGAGCTGTTTTTT.

The rearrangement links TRBV27 to TRBJ2-7; a weak D match, TRBD2 (5 bases). The CDR3 sequence is 13 residues long. Trimming cost V 6 bases and J 2 bases, with 11 bases left between them. Germline CDR1 and CDR2: MNHEY and SMNVEV (reference sequence). CDR3 loop: CASRNSGAYEQYF. The CDR3 DNA is TGTGCCAGCAGGAATTCCGGGGCCTACGAGCAGTACTTC.

This clone turned up a few times. V gene TRBV6-6 combines with J gene TRBJ2-1, with a weak D call TRBD2 (5 bases). Germline-derived CDR1 and CDR2 are MNHNY and SVGAGI (reference sequence). The CDR3 spans 14 residues. Trimming removed 6 bases from V and 3 bases from J, with 12 bases in between. In nucleotides, the CDR3 is TGTGCCAGCAGACCGTCCCGGGACTACAATGAGCAGTTCTTC. Amino acids: CASRPSRDYNEQFF.

The chain employs TRBV29-1 and TRBJ2-5, with D unresolved. From germline, CDR1 is SQVTM and CDR2 ANQGSEA. Trimming pared 3 bases from V and 0 bases from J, leaving 14 bases between. This CDR3 region has 15 residues. The CDR3 is CSVDSRSANQETQYF. CDR3 DNA sequence: TGCAGCGTTGATTCTAGGTCAGCTAACCAAGAGACCCAGTACTTC.

This chain joins TRBV21-1 and TRBJ1-3; TRBD1, the table's D call, lacks a check against the DNA. TRBV21-1 is recorded as a pseudogene. The CDR3 is 17 amino acids. The CDR3 here is CASSNSPRTGSGNTIYF. The CDR3 nucleotides read TGTGCCAGCAGCAATAGCCCGCGGACAGGGTCTGGAAACACCATATATTTT.

The table lists this clone with a few counts. V gene TRBV10-3 combines with J gene TRBJ2-5; 10 nucleotides align to TRBD2. Germline loops: CDR1 ENHRY, CDR2 SYGVKD. The CDR3 contains 14 residues. With V trimmed by 3 bases and J by 5 bases, 3 bases remained unmatched. The CDR3 is CAISDTSGTETQYF. The CDR3, as DNA: TGTGCCATCAGTGATACTAGCGGGACTGAGACCCAGTACTTC.

The V call is TRBV25-1, the J call TRBJ1-3; no firm D call. Germline CDR1 MGHDK, CDR2 SYGVNS. The CDR3 is 16 residues long. V lost 1 base and J lost 2, with 12 bases in between. CDR3 loop: CASSESWGLAGNTIYF. The CDR3 coding sequence is TGTGCCAGCAGTGAATCGTGGGGTCTAGCTGGAAACACCATATATTTT.

This clone was seen a handful of times. CDR3 nucleotide sequence: TGTGCCAGCAGTTTTTCAGGAAACTACGAGCAGTACTTC. Translation: CASSFSGNYEQYF. This sequence joins TRBV6-5 and TRBJ2-7; D call uncertain. With 4 bases removed from V and 3 bases from J, the gap between germline ends came to 10 bases. Germline CDR1 and CDR2: MNHEY and SVGAGI. This CDR3 region has 13 residues.

The table lists this clone with a few counts. The CDR3 reads CASSYFPPRSGYGYTF. CDR3 coding DNA: TGTGCCAGCAGTTACTTTCCCCCAAGAAGCGGCTATGGCTACACCTTC. The chain combines TRBV6-5 with TRBJ1-2; D gene ambiguous. CDR3 length equals 16 residues. Deletions cut 1 base from V and 4 bases from J, with 16 bases between. Germline V gene lookup returns CDR1 MNHEY and CDR2 SVGAGI.

The table lists this clone with a few counts. The chain employs TRBV19 and TRBJ2-3; D gene ambiguous. Germline loops: CDR1 LNHDA, CDR2 SQIVND (reference sequence). Trimming shortened V by 5 bases and J by 7 bases, and 16 bases separated the two germline ends. This CDR3 is built from 14 residues. The chain's CDR3 is CASSALDTQNTQYF. The CDR3 coding sequence is TGTGCCAGTAGTGCCCTGGATACACAAAATACGCAGTATTTT. The whole variable domain, remainder taken from reference TRBV19 and TRBJ2-3, is DGGITQSPKYLFRKEGQNVTLSCEQNLNHDAMYWYRQDPGQGLRLIYYSQIVNDFQKGDIAEGYSVSREKKESFPLTVTSAQKNPTAFYLCASSALDTQNTQYFGPGTRLTVL.

This chain connects TRBV7-9 to TRBJ2-5; 9 positions agree with TRBD2. The CDR3 is 16 amino acids. The germline gives CDR1 SEHNR, CDR2 FQNEAQ (reference sequence). The trim removed 5 bases at V and 4 bases at J, leaving 11 bases unmatched. The CDR3 region has the DNA TGTGCCAGCAGCCTTATAGCGGGAGTGTCCCGAGAGACCCAGTACTTC. It yields the protein CASSLIAGVSRETQYF. The full variable domain, completed using reference TRBV7-9 and TRBJ2-5, is DTGVSQNPRHKITKRGQNVTFRCDPISEHNRLYWYRQTLGQGPEFLTYFQNEAQLEKSRLLSDRFSAERPKGSFSTLEIQRTEQGDSAMYLCASSLIAGVSRETQYFGPGTRLLVL.

This clone has a handful of counts. The rearrangement uses TRBV7-3 and TRBJ2-2; 7 positions match TRBD1. The CDR3 contains 14 residues. Trimming removed 6 bases from V and 5 bases from J; junction bases left unmatched: 6. Germline lookup yields CDR1 SGHTA and CDR2 FQGTGA. The CDR3 region has the DNA TGTGCCAGCAGTCCGGGACAGTTGACCGGGGAGCTGTTTTTT. It specifies CASSPGQLTGELFF.

In the case of this clone: Additional DNA sequences in this sample encode the identical CDR3. The chain is built from TRBV7-2 and TRBJ2-1; D may correspond to TRBD1 or TRBD2 (6 bases each). The CDR3 is 15 amino acids. Germline V CDR1 and CDR2: SGHTA, FQGNSA. The V end lost 3 bases, the J end lost 0 bases, and 9 bases lay between the germline ends. The CDR3 is CASSFGGSSYNEQFF. The CDR3 coding sequence is TGTGCCAGCAGCTTCGGGGGCTCCTCCTACAATGAGCAGTTCTTC.

This clone was observed a handful of times. The rearrangement uses TRBV4-1 and TRBJ2-1, with 10 bases aligning to TRBD2. The CDR3 is 17 residues long. The trim removed 2 bases at V and 1 base at J, leaving 5 bases unmatched. CDR1 is MGHRA and CDR2 is YSYEKL in the germline V gene. This CDR3 is CASSQPLAGVSYNEQFF. The CDR3 DNA follows: TGCGCCAGCAGCCAACCGCTAGCGGGAGTGTCCTACAATGAGCAGTTCTTC.

Concerning this clone: A junction end diverges from the germline sequence, so it may reflect a read error. The rearrangement uses TRBV28 and TRBJ1-2, with a possible D match to TRBD1 (5 bases). This CDR3 is 14 amino acids long. Germline V lookup: CDR1 MDHEN, CDR2 SYDVKM. CDR3 in amino acids: CASSTQGDSYGYAF. In DNA, the CDR3 is TGTGCCAGCAGTACTCAGGGTGATTCGTATGGCTACGCCTTC.

This chain uses TRBV18 with TRBJ2-5; weak D call: TRBD1 (7 bases). The germline V and J ends were trimmed by 3 bases and 2 bases, with 13 bases remaining between them. Per the germline V gene, CDR1 is KGHSH and CDR2 is LQKENI. The CDR3 covers 15 residues. The DNA of the CDR3 is TGTGCCAGCTCACCGACTAGGGACAGACAAGAGACCCAGTACTTC. Protein: CASSPTRDRQETQYF. Looking up the rest from reference TRBV18 and TRBJ2-5 gives the full variable domain: NAGVMQNPRHLVRRRGQEARLRCSPMKGHSHVYWYRQLPEEGLKFMVYLQKENIIDESGMPKERFSAEFPKEGPSILRIQQVVRGDSAAYFCASSPTRDRQETQYFGPGTRLLVL.

The genes are TRBV5-4 and TRBJ2-7, with 13 bases matching TRBD2. Trimming removed 2 bases from V and 5 bases from J; junction bases left unmatched: 4. Germline V gives CDR1 SGHNT, CDR2 YYREEE (reference sequence). This CDR3 is 15 amino acids long. The CDR3 coding sequence is TGTGCCAGCAGCTTTGGACTAGCGGGAGAGGACGAGCAGTACTTC. As protein: CASSFGLAGEDEQYF.

This clone was detected only once. This chain connects TRBV28 to TRBJ2-1, with D possibly matching TRBD1 (6 bases). CDR1 and CDR2 (germline): MDHEN, SYDVKM. V lost 9 bases, J lost 6 bases, and 12 bases lay in between. This CDR3 contains 12 residues. CDR3 bases: TGTGCCAGTAGGACAGCGAGCAATGAGCAGTTCTTC. Encoded protein: CASRTASNEQFF.